A selection of T cell receptor beta chains follows, all from one sample in a study of PD-1 blockade in classical Hodgkin lymphoma. Repertoires were generated with immunoSEQ multiplex PCR, while TCRdb's copy carries only in-frame clones and drops some. This repertoire shows 7,300 or so clones, about 84% found once; its top ten account for just under 30%. Sequencing used peripheral blood mononuclear cells (PBMCs), obtained before the fourth cycle of nivolumab. All receptors come from a human donor with classical Hodgkin lymphoma. CDR3s include the opening cysteine and the closing phenylalanine or tryptophan. Each record gives: CDR3 protein, CDR3 DNA, J gene, V gene, clone size, D gene. The D gene is left open where the match is weak. Clone size is stated in some rows and not others, as once, few, many or a class when expanded.

CASSLGTGTGYNEQFF TGTGCCAGCAGCTTAGGAACCGGGACAGGGTACAATGAGCAGTTCTTC TRBJ2-1 TRBV7-8 . TRBD1
CASQDSNNQPQHF TGTGCCAGCCAAGACAGTAACAACCAGCCCCAGCATTTT TRBJ1-5 TRBV28 few .
CASSPTGTRSYNEQFF TGTGCCAGCAGCCCGACCGGGACGAGATCCTACAATGAGCAGTTCTTC TRBJ2-1 TRBV5-4 . .
CASSYRRRRGSEAFF TGTGCCAGCAGTTACCGGCGGCGACGGGGCTCTGAAGCTTTCTTT TRBJ1-1 TRBV6-5 . .
CARSLVPRMNTEAFF TGTGCCAGAAGCTTGGTTCCCAGGATGAACACTGAAGCTTTCTTT TRBJ1-1 TRBV5-3 . .
CASSLDWGRNNYGYTF TGCGCCAGCAGCTTGGATTGGGGCAGGAACAACTATGGCTACACCTTC TRBJ1-2 TRBV5-1 . .
CASKETGSPLHF TGCGCCAGCAAGGAGACAGGATCACCCCTCCACTTT TRBJ1-6 TRBV5-1 . .
CASTPGTGPYEQYF TGCGCCAGCACCCCCGGGACAGGGCCCTACGAGCAGTACTTC TRBJ2-7 TRBV5-1 . TRBD1
CATSRGVSSAGELFF TGTGCCACCAGCAGAGGAGTGAGTAGCGCCGGGGAGCTGTTTTTT TRBJ2-2 TRBV15 few .
CASRDSGNTIYF TGCGCCAGCAGGGACTCTGGAAACACCATATATTTT TRBJ1-3 TRBV5-1 . .
CASSGMGSSYEQYF TGTGCCAGTAGTGGAATGGGGTCGTCCTACGAGCAGTACTTC TRBJ2-7 TRBV19 . .
CASSLGYGENIQYF TGTGCCAGCAGCCTGGGATACGGGGAAAACATTCAGTACTTC TRBJ2-4 TRBV25-1 . .
CASSLLGVGEKLFF TGTGCCAGCAGCCTACTCGGGGTGGGAGAAAAACTGTTTTTT TRBJ1-4 TRBV6-5 . .
CAWNAGRLYSPLHF TGTGCCTGGAACGCGGGACGGTTATATTCACCCCTCCACTTT TRBJ1-6 TRBV30 . .
CASSFSFPVGIYGYTF TGTGCCAGCAGCTTCTCGTTTCCGGTCGGTATATATGGCTACACCTTC TRBJ1-2 TRBV5-5 . .
CASSEAAGPYGYTF TGTGCCAGCAGTGAAGCAGCAGGGCCCTATGGCTACACCTTC TRBJ1-2 TRBV2 . .
CASSRGPFAYF TGTGCCAGCAGCCGCGGGCCATTTGCGTACTTC TRBJ2-7 TRBV7-6 . .
CASSQDWVLDTIYF TGCGCCAGCAGCCAAGACTGGGTCCTTGACACCATATATTTT TRBJ1-3 TRBV7-9 few .
CASSLKLNTEAFF TGTGCCAGCAGCTTGAAACTGAACACTGAAGCTTTCTTT TRBJ1-1 TRBV5-6 . .
CAISVGTNTGELFF TGTGCCATCAGCGTGGGGACGAACACCGGGGAGCTGTTTTTT TRBJ2-2 TRBV10-3 . .
CASSELTFFGEKLFF TGTGCCAGCAGTGAATTAACTTTTTTTGGTGAAAAACTGTTTTTT TRBJ1-4 TRBV25-1 . .
CASSIGGYYSPLHF TGTGCCAGCAGTATAGGGGGGTATTATTCACCCCTCCACTTT TRBJ1-6 TRBV6-5 . .
CASSEAISSGKKTQYF TGTGCCAGCAGTGAAGCCATTTCTAGTGGAAAAAAGACCCAGTACTTC TRBJ2-5 TRBV2 . .